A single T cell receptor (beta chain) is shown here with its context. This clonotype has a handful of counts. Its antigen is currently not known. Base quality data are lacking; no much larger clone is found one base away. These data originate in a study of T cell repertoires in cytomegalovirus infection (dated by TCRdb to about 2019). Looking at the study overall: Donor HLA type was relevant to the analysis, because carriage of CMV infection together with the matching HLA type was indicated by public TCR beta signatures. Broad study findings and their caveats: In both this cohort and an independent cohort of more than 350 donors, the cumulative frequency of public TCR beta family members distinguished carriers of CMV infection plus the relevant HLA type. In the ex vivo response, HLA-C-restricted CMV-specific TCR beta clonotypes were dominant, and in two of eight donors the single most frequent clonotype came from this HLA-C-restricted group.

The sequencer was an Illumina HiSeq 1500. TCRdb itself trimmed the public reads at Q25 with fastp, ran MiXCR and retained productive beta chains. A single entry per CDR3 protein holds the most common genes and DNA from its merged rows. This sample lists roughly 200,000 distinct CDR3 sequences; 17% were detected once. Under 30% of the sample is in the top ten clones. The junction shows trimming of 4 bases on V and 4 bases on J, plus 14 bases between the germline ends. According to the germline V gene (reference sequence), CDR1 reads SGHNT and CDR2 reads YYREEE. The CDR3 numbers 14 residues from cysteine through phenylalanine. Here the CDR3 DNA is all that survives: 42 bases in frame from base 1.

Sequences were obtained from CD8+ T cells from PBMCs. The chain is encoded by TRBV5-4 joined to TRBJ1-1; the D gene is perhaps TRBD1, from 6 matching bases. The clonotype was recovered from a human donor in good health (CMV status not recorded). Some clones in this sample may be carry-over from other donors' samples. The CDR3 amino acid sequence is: CASSPGTSGTEAFF. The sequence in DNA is TGTGCCAGCAGCCCCGGGACATCGGGCACTGAAGCTTTCTTT. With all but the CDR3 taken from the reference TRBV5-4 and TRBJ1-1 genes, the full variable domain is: ETGVTQSPTHLIKTRGQQVTLRCSSQSGHNTVSWYQQALGQGPQFIFQYYREEENGRGNFPPRFSGLQFPNYSSELNVNALELDDSALYLCASSPGTSGTEAFFGQGTRLTVV.